This TCR beta chain derives from a study of T cell responses to AZD1222 COVID-19 vaccine. The study's findings and limits: Close to half of all spike-specific TCRs reportedly target regions of the variants that are unmutated. Repertoires in all cases were sampled only once the peak T cell response had passed. Spike-wide vaccine-associated CD4 TCRs dominated at 160-218 and 743-854.

Libraries were prepared by immunoSEQ multiplex PCR; TCRdb keeps only in-frame clonotypes and omits some of them. The sample lists about 120,000 clones; about 91% were seen once. The CDR3 totals 14 residues. J gave up 1 base and V 7 bases, and 6 bases lay outside the gene matches. Per germline, CDR1 SGHRS and CDR2 YFSETQ. On this clone: Its antigen is unknown.

The sample here was peripheral blood, taken on day 0 of AZD1222 vaccination. This chain connects TRBV5-1 to TRBJ1-1; 8 bases line up with TRBD1. This TCR was recovered from an adult in good health. The CDR3 nucleotides read TGCGCCAGCGGCCGTGGACAGGGGAACACTGAAGCTTTCTTT. Translating gives CASGRGQGNTEAFF.